This record looks at one T cell receptor beta chain sequence and its context. Its antigen is unknown. The data derive from a study of T cell repertoires in cytomegalovirus infection. In the study overall: Carrying CMV and the relevant HLA type showed in public TCR beta signatures. Study-level points and caveats: Dominating the ex vivo response were HLA-C-restricted CMV-specific TCR beta clonotypes. Of the TCR beta families, the public ones yielded a cumulative frequency that identified carriers of CMV plus the relevant HLA.

The CDR3 loop spans 15 amino acids. Germline CDR1 is MNHEY and CDR2 is SVGAGI. Germline trimming cut 6 bases from V and 3 bases from J; bases unmatched to any gene: 7. TCRdb redid the calling of the reads with MiXCR, one entry per CDR3 protein. The sample consists of around 78,000 distinct CDR3 sequences, 20% to 30% of them appearing once. This sequence originates from a human donor in good health (CMV status not recorded). Some clones in this sample may be carry-over from other donors' samples. The specimen was CD8+ T cells from cultured PBMCs, collected from culture after CMV antigen stimulation. The chain is built from TRBV6-5 and TRBJ1-4; 7 positions match TRBD1. The CDR3 bases are TGTGCCAGCAGGTCAAGACAGGGAGCTAATGAAAAACTGTTTTTT. It is translated as CASRSRQGANEKLFF.